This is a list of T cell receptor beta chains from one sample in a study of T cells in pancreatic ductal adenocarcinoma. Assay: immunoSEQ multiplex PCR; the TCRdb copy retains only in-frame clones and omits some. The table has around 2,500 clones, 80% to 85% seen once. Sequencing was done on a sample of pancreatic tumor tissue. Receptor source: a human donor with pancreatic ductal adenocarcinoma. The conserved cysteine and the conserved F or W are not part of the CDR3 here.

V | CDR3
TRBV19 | ASSRTENTGELF
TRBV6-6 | ASSQSSGSINEQF
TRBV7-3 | ASSHSGRGNEQF
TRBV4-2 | ASSQRGREEEKLF
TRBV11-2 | ASSRPPGPRVEQY
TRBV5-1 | ASSLGLAGAVTDTQY
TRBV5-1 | ASSYGTSFPYNEQF
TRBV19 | ASSSTGQGTPSEQY
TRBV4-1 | ASSQLTRAGRGYT
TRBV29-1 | SVGEAGTGPYEQY
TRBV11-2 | ASSLVLEETQY
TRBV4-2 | ASSLDSPPLGYT
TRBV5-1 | ASSRNQQGALVNEQY
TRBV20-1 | SANRPNT
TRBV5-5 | ASSLDGGRNQPQH
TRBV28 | ASSSGTGGETQY
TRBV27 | ASRLTSAKNIQY
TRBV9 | ASSVEDGGSDTQY
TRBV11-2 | ASSFSPLLVRF
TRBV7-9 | ASSGGTGISYEQY
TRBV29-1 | SVPGQGASGANVLT
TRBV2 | ARTTSGRPETQY
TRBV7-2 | ASSLAEGMNTEAF
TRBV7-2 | ASSLAGGSSYEQY
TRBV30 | AWNRQATDTQY
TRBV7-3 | ASSLTGQGGETQY
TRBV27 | ASSLRFTDTQY
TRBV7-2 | ASSLVLRYQETQY
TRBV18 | ASSPPGRGGETQY
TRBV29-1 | SVEGELGLGGRFDTQY
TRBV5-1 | ASSASQGATGELF
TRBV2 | ASSNDQGGYT
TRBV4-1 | ASSQDPGGGAYEQY
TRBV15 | ATLAGGSDTQY
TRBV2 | ASRILAAPYEQY
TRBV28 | ASNSGTGKYIYEQY
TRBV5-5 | ASGPGTGGIGYT
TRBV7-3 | ASSLKGGEQY
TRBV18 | ASSPSQETQY
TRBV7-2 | ASSRTGTTYEQY
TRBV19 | ASSFGQGFTGELF
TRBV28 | AIPDRFRVEAF
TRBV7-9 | ASSLARGEQY
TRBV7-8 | ASSSYPEATLHYGYT
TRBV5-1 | ASSLSSHEQY
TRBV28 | ASTQGRYQPQH
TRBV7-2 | ASGQGILAGGNEQF
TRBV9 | ASSVEASVSEKLF
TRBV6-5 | ASSYGDRGTDTQY
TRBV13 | ASSLEFSGSYNEQF
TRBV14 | ASSQARGDGYT
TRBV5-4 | ASSPGEAGGGETQY